The sequence of this TCR beta chain was determined in a study of control samples from healthy donors and cancer patients (dated by TCRdb to about 2020). V drops 5 bases and J drops 4 bases, leaving 12 bases in between. Taken from the germline V gene, the CDR1 and CDR2 loops are KGHSH and LQKENI. The CDR3, from cysteine to phenylalanine, totals 14 residues. The CDR3 DNA has 42 bases and is translated from base 1. About this clone: It lacks a known antigen. No clone much larger than this one lies a single base away; base qualities are absent.

Library preparation was by the immunoSEQ multiplex PCR assay. Not all clones reach the TCRdb copy of this immuneACCESS table, which keeps in-frame sequences only. Checked studies attribute under half of the gap to unresolved V genes and leave the rest unexplained. The table for this sample lists about 55,000 clones; roughly 95% of them were counted only once. About 1.1% of the sample is held by the ten biggest clonotypes. Sequenced: blood. This chain joins TRBV18 to TRBJ1-3; TRBD1 might be the D gene, on 5 matching bases. The sequence derives from a woman aged 18-29 years in good health. In nucleotides, the sequence is TGTGCCAGCTCAACGGACACCGGGGGAAACACCATATATTTT. This is translated as CASSTDTGGNTIYF. With all but the CDR3 taken from the reference TRBV18 and TRBJ1-3 genes, the full variable domain is: NAGVMQNPRHLVRRRGQEARLRCSPMKGHSHVYWYRQLPEEGLKFMVYLQKENIIDESGMPKERFSAEFPKEGPSILRIQQVVRGDSAAYFCASSTDTGGNTIYFGEGSWLTVV.